The rows below give T cell receptor beta chains drawn from one sample of a study of cytomegalovirus exposure and HLA in healthy donors. Here immunoSEQ multiplex PCR was the method, and the copy in TCRdb shows in-frame clones only, minus some. Of more than 150,000 clones in the sample, roughly four fifths were seen once. Sequences were obtained from PBMCs. Receptor source: a man in his forties or fifties in good health and CMV-seronegative. The CDR3 runs from the conserved cysteine through the conserved F or W. Only some rows state a clone size, as once, few, many or a class for expanded clones.

NA	TRBV18	CASSPTDRDHEQFF
NA	TRBV28	CASRTQGSGANVLTF
NA	TRBV27	CASNPWTGANEQFF
few	TRBV7-9	CASTQGYSNQPQHF
once	TRBV11-2	CASSSGPSEMTGALGGYTF
NA	TRBV5-4	CASSSGGLLSSYNEQFF
NA	TRBV5-6	CASSFGSGGTSGNTIYF
NA	TRBV5-4	CASSLGREVLAEAFF
NA	TRBV5-8	CASSRLGQAYEQYF
NA	TRBV28	CASTADRYYEQYF
few	TRBV6-5	CASGRGQETQYF
NA	TRBV7-2	CASSFGMQPQHF
NA	TRBV9	CASSRDSSYEQYF
NA	TRBV15	CATSRDRETQYF
few	TRBV7-3	CASSLQGQGYYEQYF
NA	TRBV5-1	CASSTRDSGLYNEQFF
NA	TRBV12-5	CASGLDGGQNYGYTF